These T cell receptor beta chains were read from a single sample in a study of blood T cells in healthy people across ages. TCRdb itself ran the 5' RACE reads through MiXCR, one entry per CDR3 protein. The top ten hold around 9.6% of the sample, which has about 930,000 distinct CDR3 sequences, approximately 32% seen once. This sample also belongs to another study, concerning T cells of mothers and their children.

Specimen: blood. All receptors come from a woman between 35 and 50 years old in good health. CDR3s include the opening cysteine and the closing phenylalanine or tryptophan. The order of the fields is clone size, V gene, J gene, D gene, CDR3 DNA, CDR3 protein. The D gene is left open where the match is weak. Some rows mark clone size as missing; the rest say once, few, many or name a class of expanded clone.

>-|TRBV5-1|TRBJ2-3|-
TGCGCCAGCAACTTAGCGTCTAGCACAGATACGCAGTATTTT
CASNLASSTDTQYF
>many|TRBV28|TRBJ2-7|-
TGTGCCAGCAGACAGCTCTACGAGCAGTACTTC
CASRQLYEQYF
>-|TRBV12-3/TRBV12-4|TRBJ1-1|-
TGTGCCAGCAGTTTCGGACAGACCTCTGACACTGAAGCTTTCTTT
CASSFGQTSDTEAFF
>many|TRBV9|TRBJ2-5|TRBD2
TGTGCCAGCAGCGCTCCCCTAATTAGCGGGGTCCAAGAGACCCAGTACTTC
CASSAPLISGVQETQYF
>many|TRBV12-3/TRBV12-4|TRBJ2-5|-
TGTGCCAGCAGTTTAGCGTCTGGGGGGACCACGCGGGAGACCCAGTACTTC
CASSLASGGTTRETQYF
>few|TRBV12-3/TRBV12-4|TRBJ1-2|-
TGTGCCAGCAGTTTAGGTCAGGGGCTCATGTATGGCTACACCTTC
CASSLGQGLMYGYTF
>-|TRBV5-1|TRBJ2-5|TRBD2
TGCGCCAGCAGCCGCGGACTAGCGGGGGGTGAGGAGCAGTACTTC
CASSRGLAGGEEQYF
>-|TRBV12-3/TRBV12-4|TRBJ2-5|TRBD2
TGTGTCAGCAGTCCAAGGACTAGCGGGCTAGGCGTGACCCAGTACTTC
CVSSPRTSGLGVTQYF
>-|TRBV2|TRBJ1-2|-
TGTGCCGGCACCTACGAAGCCCGTCATGGCTACACCTTC
CAGTYEARHGYTF
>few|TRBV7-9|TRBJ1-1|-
TGTGCCAGCAGCTACGGACTTGGTGAGAACACTGAAGCTTTCTTT
CASSYGLGENTEAFF
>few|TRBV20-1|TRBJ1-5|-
TGCAGTGCCGGAAGGGGACTGAACAATCAGCCCCAGCATTTT
CSAGRGLNNQPQHF
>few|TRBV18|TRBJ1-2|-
TGTGCCAGCTCCCCTGAGACGGCCTCCTCCTATGGCTACACCTTC
CASSPETASSYGYTF
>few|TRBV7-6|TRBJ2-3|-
TGTGCCAGCAGCCTAGATTATGGCCATACGGGATCCTCCACAGATACGCAGTATTTT
CASSLDYGHTGSSTDTQYF
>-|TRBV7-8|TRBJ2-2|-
TGTGCCAGCAGCAAAGAGGGGGTCGGGGAGCTGTTTTTT
CASSKEGVGELFF
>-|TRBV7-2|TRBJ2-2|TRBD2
TGTGCCAGCAGCTCGTCGGCGGGACTAGCAACCGGGGAGCTGTTTTTT
CASSSSAGLATGELFF
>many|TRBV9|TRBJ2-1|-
TGTGCCAGCAGCGGGGGATACCGGGACATCAGCTCCTACAATGAGCAGTTCTTC
CASSGGYRDISSYNEQFF
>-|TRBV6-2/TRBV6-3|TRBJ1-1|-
TGTGCCAGCAGTCAAGCATTTGAAGCTTTCTTT
CASSQAFEAFF
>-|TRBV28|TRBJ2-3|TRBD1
TGTGCCACCAGTAGGACAGGGTATGCCACAGATACGCAGTATTTT
CATSRTGYATDTQYF